Described below is a single TCR beta chain sequence and its context. The antigen remains unidentified. This sample was taken from a study of CD8 T cells in ankylosing spondylitis. Study-level results: For ankylosing spondylitis blood, a TCR beta motif of seven to nine highly homologous variants appeared characteristic.

Germline V gives CDR1 SGHAT, CDR2 FQNNGV. V was cut by 5 bases and J by 0 bases, with 15 bases left in between. The CDR3 spans 16 residues. Via MiXCR, TCRdb re-called the 5' RACE reads, giving one row per CDR3 protein. The table has about 540,000 distinct CDR3 sequences, about 13% seen once. The material sequenced was blood, either unsorted or a sorted T cell fraction (not recorded which). The chain recombines TRBV11-2 with TRBJ2-3; D is perhaps TRBD2 (6 bases). This clonotype was obtained from a male donor with ankylosing spondylitis. As DNA, the CDR3 is TGTGCCAGCAGCCGACCGGCGGGAACTAGCACAGATACGCAGTATTTT. This sequence encodes CASSRPAGTSTDTQYF.